Reported below is one T cell receptor (beta chain). Assay: immunoSEQ multiplex PCR; the TCRdb copy retains only in-frame clones and omits some. Seen here are about 400,000 clones, approximately 86% observed once, and the top ten hold approximately 2.1%. The CDR3 extends over 13 amino acids. The germline CDR1 and CDR2 sequences are GTSNPN and SVGIG (reference sequence). Losses at the gene ends were 3 bases for V and 8 bases for J; bases not matched to a gene: 9. The data are from a study of blood T cell repertoires in COVID-19. V is TRBV30 and J is TRBJ1-2; 7 nucleotides agree with TRBD1. Material: PBMCs or T cells enriched from blood (not recorded which). This TCR derives from a woman in her thirties or forties with acute COVID-19. The DNA of the CDR3 is TGTGCCTGGAGCCCTTCAGGGGGTCGGGGCTACACCTTC. Encoded protein: CAWSPSGGRGYTF.